This T cell receptor (beta chain) came from a study of CD8+ T cells in alopecia areata. The wider study: Tofacitinib ran for 6 to 18 months before 6 months off drug.

Treatment given: oral pan-JAK inhibitor, 5-10 mg twice daily. The study team obtained lesional scalp punch biopsies and peripheral blood from alopecia areata patients. Remarks on this clone: Its antigen is as yet unknown.

Study results and limitations: Lesional scalp displayed greater clonality than normal scalp, most notably in alopecia totalis/universalis. Links between baseline CD8+ expansion and response need larger treated cohorts.

Germline V gives CDR1 MNHNY, CDR2 SVGAGI (reference sequence). The CDR3 sequence is 11 residues long. Between the trimmed V and J ends, which lost 2 bases and 9 bases, there was a span of 8 bases. Once RNA had been extracted, it was reverse transcribed into cDNA to act as the sequencing template. Generated by immunoSEQ multiplex PCR, the TCRdb table keeps only in-frame clones and is missing some. Of roughly 210,000 clones listed, roughly 44% are singletons. The V and J genes are TRBV6-6 and TRBJ2-7; unclear D gene. Source: CD4+ T cells sorted from blood, taken at approximately week 36, from a patient treated with tofacitinib. The sequence derives from a human donor with alopecia areata. CDR3 residues: CASSYGVGQYF. CDR3 nucleotides: TGTGCCAGCAGTTACGGGGTCGGGCAGTACTTC.